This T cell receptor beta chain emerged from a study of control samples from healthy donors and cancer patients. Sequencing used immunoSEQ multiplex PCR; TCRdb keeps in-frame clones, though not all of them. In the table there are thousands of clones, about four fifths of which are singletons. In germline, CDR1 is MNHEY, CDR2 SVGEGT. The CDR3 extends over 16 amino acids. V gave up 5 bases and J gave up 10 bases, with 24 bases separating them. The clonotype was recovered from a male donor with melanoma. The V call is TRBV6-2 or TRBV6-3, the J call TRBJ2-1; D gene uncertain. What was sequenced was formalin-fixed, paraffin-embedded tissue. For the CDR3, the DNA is TGTGCCAGCAGTCATCTGACGTATCCTAATACTGGCGAGCAGTTCTTC. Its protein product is CASSHLTYPNTGEQFF.